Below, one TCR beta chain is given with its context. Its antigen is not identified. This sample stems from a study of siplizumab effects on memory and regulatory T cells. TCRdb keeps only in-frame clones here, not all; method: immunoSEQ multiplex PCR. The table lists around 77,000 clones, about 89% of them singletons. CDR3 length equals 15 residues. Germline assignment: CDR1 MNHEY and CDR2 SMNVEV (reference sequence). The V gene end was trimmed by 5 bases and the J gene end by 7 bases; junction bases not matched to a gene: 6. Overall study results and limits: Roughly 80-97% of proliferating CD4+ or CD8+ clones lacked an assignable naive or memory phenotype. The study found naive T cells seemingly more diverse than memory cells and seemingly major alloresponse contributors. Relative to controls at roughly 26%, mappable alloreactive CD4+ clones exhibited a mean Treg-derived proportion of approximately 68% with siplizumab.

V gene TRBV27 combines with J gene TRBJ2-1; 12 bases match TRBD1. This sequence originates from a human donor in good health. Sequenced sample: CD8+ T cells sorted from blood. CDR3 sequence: CASSLGQGARNEQFF. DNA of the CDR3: TGTGCCAGCAGTCTGGGACAGGGGGCGAGGAATGAGCAGTTCTTC.